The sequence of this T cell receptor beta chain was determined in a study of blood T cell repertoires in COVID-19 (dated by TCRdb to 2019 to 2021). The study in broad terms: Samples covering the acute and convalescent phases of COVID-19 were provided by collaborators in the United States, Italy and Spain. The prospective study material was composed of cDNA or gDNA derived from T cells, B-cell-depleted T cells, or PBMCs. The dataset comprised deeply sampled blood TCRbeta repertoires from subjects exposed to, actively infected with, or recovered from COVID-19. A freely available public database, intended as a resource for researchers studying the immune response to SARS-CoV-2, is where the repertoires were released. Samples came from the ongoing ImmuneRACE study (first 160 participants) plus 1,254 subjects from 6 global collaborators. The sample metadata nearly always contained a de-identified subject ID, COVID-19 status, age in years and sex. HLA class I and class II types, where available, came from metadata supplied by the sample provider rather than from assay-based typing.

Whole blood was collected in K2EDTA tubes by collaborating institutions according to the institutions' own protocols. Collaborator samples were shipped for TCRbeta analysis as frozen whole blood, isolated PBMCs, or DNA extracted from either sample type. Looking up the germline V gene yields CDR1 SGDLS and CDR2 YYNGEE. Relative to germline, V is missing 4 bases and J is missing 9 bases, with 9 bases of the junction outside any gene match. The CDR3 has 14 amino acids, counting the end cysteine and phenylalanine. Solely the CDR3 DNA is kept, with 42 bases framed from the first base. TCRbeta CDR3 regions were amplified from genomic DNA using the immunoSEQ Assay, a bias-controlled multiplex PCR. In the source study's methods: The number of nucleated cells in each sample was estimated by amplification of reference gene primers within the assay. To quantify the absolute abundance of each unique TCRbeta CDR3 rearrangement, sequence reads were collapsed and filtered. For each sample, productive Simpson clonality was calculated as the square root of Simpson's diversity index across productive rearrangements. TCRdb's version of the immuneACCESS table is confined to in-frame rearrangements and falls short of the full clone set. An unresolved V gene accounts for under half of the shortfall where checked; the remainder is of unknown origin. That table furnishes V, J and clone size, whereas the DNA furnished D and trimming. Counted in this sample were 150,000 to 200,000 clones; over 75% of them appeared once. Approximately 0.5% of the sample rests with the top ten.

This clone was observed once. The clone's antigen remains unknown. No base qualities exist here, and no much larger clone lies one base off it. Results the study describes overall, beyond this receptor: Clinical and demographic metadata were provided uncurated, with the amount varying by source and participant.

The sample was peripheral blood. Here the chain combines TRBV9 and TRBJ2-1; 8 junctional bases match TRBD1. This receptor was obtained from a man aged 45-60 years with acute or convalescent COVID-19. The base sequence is TGTGCCAGCAGCATCGGACAGGGTGCGGTTGAGCAGTTCTTC. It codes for CASSIGQGAVEQFF.